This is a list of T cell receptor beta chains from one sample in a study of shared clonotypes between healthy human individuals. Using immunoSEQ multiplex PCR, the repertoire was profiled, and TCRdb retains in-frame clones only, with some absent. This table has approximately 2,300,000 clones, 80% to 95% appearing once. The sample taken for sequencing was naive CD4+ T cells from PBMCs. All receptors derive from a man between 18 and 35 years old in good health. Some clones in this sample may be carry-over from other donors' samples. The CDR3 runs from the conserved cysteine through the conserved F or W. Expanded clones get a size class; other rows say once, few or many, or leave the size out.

CASSPPAQETQYF	TRBJ2-7	NA	TRBV18
CASSDSLGTEAFF	TRBJ1-1	NA	TRBV18
CASSQGGQGVGETQYF	TRBJ2-5	NA	TRBV4-1
CASSDPQGGGRYGYTF	TRBJ1-2	NA	TRBV5-1
CASSLTQFSYEQYF	TRBJ2-7	NA	TRBV11-2
CASSVRDGNQPQHF	TRBJ1-5	NA	TRBV7-2
CASSLTGLAAQETQYF	TRBJ2-5	NA	TRBV28
CASSQLWTPILDGYTF	TRBJ1-2	NA	TRBV18
CASSLQGGGYNEQFF	TRBJ2-1	NA	TRBV7-9
CASSIKPPGGRGANVLTF	TRBJ2-6	NA	TRBV19
CASSERATGGLSSYNEQFF	TRBJ2-1	once	TRBV6-4
CASSLTSQETQYF	TRBJ2-5	NA	TRBV5-6
CASSLATSGVGEQYF	TRBJ2-7	NA	TRBV5-1
CASTSLTSGTTDTQYF	TRBJ2-3	NA	TRBV7-8
CSVSGGDPDTQYF	TRBJ2-3	NA	TRBV29-1
CASRQREETDTQYF	TRBJ2-3	NA	TRBV2
CAWRGSSNQPQHF	TRBJ1-5	NA	TRBV30
CASSNPGLANYEQYF	TRBJ2-7	NA	TRBV4-1
CASSVGGRRDTQYF	TRBJ2-3	NA	TRBV9
CASSIRQGTDTQYF	TRBJ2-3	NA	TRBV19
CASSQSTGYEAFF	TRBJ1-1	NA	TRBV7-2
CASSLGGLGEKLFF	TRBJ1-4	NA	TRBV5-1
CASSLGDRAYEQYF	TRBJ2-7	once	TRBV5-1
CSVVRQAPGGYTF	TRBJ1-2	NA	TRBV29-1
CASAVSTYEQYF	TRBJ2-7	NA	TRBV11-1
CASSMFGLASYEQYF	TRBJ2-7	NA	TRBV19
CASSQGTSGIVYEQYF	TRBJ2-7	NA	TRBV5-1
CASTLAGAAYNEQFF	TRBJ2-1	NA	TRBV7-6
CASSHDRTTALVYGYTF	TRBJ1-2	NA	TRBV4-3
CASSSGSLSYNEQFF	TRBJ2-1	NA	TRBV11-2
CASSQTGSSGNTIYF	TRBJ1-3	NA	TRBV6-5
CASSLKGSGANVLTF	TRBJ2-6	NA	TRBV5-4
CASRGERDEQYF	TRBJ2-7	NA	TRBV6-5
CASSLTGTYFNQPQHF	TRBJ1-5	NA	TRBV28
CASSPAISVGIQYF	TRBJ2-4	NA	TRBV7-2
CASSPGGADTQYF	TRBJ2-3	NA	TRBV11-2
CASSYAGGMQTQYF	TRBJ2-5	NA	TRBV6-5
CASTGTGAVYGYTF	TRBJ1-2	NA	TRBV2
CASSRRQGLNTEAFF	TRBJ1-1	NA	TRBV4-2
CASRLPGQGTNEQFF	TRBJ2-1	NA	TRBV6-1
CASSDPGTGYEQYF	TRBJ2-7	NA	TRBV5-4
CASSFRLSGNTIYF	TRBJ1-3	NA	TRBV28
CASSLYLSGSSYNEQFF	TRBJ2-1	NA	TRBV5-4
CASRQVASYEQYF	TRBJ2-7	NA	TRBV6-1
CASSLGVPETQYF	TRBJ2-5	NA	TRBV7-2
CASRREPSYNEQFF	TRBJ2-1	NA	TRBV5-1
CASSSFGGYEQYF	TRBJ2-7	NA	TRBV7-3
CSVQRQTLNTEAFF	TRBJ1-1	NA	TRBV29-1
CASSTHSGDGYTF	TRBJ1-2	NA	TRBV28
CASSLGTVSTDTQYF	TRBJ2-3	once	TRBV5-1
CASSQGGPASIQYF	TRBJ2-4	NA	TRBV5-1
CASGGREVPYEQYF	TRBJ2-7	NA	TRBV2
CSVELQSNYGYTF	TRBJ1-2	NA	TRBV29-1
CAWGRAGGNQPQHF	TRBJ1-5	NA	TRBV30
CASKQEAQYF	TRBJ2-5	NA	TRBV6-6
CASSLDGTDSGNTIYF	TRBJ1-3	NA	TRBV13
CASSIVGEELFF	TRBJ1-4	NA	TRBV19